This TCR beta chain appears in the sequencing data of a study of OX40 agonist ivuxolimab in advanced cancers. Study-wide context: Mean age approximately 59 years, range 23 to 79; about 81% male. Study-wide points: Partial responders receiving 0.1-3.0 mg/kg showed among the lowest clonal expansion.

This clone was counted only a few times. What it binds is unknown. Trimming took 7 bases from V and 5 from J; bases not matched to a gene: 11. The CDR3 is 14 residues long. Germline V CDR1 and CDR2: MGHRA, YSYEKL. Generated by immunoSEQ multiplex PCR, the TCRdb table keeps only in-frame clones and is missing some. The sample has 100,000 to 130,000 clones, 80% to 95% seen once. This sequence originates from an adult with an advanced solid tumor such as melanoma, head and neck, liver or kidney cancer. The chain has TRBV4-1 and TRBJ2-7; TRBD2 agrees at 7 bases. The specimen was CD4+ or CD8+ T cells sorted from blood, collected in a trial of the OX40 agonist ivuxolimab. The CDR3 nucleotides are TGCGCCAGCACTAAACGGACGGGAGGCGACGAGCAGTACTTC. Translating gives CASTKRTGGDEQYF.